The clone carrying this T cell receptor beta chain appeared once. Its ends do not fully match the called genes, so a read error is possible. No progression to ophthalmopathy during 18 months of follow-up defined stable disease. Exclusion of a patient resulted from uncontrolled infection, other autoimmune disease, pregnancy or lactation. Diagnoses were made from clinical symptoms, serum measures (thyroxine and TRAb), thyroid ultrasound and orbital computed tomography. This sample was taken from a study of T cells in Graves' hyperthyroidism and ophthalmopathy. Background on the study: Pretreatment peripheral blood was obtained at initial diagnosis.

TCR beta CDR3 sequences were amplified from RNA transcripts. The TCR CDR3 was amplified in a first-round RT-PCR using the HTBI primer set. TCRdb called the multiplex PCR reads again in MiXCR, with one record for every CDR3 protein. The repertoire includes about 420,000 distinct CDR3 sequences, approximately 14% of them detected once, and 5% to 6% sits in the top ten. The CDR3 is made up of 15 amino acids. Germline lookup yields CDR1 MDHEN and CDR2 SYDVKM. This chain joins TRBV28 and TRBJ2-7; TRBD2 aligns across 16 bases. This TCR derives from a woman under 30 with Graves' hyperthyroidism. The sample taken for sequencing was blood. CDR3 DNA sequence: TGTGCCGGCAGGGGGACTAGCGGGAGGGTATACGAGCAGTACTTC. This encodes CAGRGTSGRVYEQYF.